This TCR beta chain was captured by sequencing in a study of T-cell reconstitution after alpha-beta-depleted transplantation in children. Preparation of the TCRbeta library involved a method that used unique molecular identifiers. One entry per CDR3 protein results from TCRdb running MiXCR on the PCR reads. There are hundreds of thousands of distinct CDR3 sequences in the sample; around 12% occur only once, and approximately 2.4% lies in the top ten. This CDR3 is built from 15 residues. Germline loops: CDR1 LNHDA, CDR2 SQIVND (reference sequence). V was trimmed by 7 bases and J by 5 bases, leaving 17 bases between them.

The starting material was PBMCs from the stem cell graft donor, obtained from the stem cell graft. This chain connects TRBV19 to TRBJ1-4, with a possible D match to TRBD1 (6 bases). The sequence came from a human donor who donated a stem cell graft to a child with acute lymphoblastic leukemia. CDR3 residues: CASKLGAARNEKLFF. As DNA, the CDR3 is TGTGCCAGTAAACTGGGGGCGGCCCGGAATGAAAAACTGTTTTTT.